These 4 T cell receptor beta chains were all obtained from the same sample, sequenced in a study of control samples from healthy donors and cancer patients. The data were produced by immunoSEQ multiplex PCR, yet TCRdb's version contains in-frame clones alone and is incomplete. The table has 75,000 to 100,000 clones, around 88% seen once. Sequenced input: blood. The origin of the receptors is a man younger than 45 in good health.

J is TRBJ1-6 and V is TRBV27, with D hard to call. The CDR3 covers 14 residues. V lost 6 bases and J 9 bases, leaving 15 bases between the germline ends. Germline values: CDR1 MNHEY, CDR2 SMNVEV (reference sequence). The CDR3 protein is CASSRLASGSPLHF. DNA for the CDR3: TGTGCCAGCAGCCGACTGGCAAGCGGTTCACCCCTCCACTTT.

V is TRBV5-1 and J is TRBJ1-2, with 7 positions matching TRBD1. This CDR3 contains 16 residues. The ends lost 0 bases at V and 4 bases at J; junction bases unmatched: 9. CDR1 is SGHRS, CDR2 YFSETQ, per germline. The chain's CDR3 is CASSLVSKGTVYGYTF. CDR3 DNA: TGCGCCAGCAGCTTGGTGTCCAAGGGGACAGTCTATGGCTACACCTTC.

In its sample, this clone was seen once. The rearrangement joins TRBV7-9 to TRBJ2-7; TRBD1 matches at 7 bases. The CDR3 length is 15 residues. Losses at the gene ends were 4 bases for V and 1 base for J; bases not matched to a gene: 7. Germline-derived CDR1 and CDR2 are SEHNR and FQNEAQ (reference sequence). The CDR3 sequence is CASSSLDRASYEQYF. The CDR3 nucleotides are TGTGCCAGCAGCTCCCTCGACAGGGCTTCCTACGAGCAGTACTTC.

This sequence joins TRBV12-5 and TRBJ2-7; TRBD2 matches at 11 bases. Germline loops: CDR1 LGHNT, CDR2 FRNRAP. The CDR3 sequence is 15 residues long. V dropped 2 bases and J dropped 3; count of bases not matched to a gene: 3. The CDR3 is CASGLTSGSGYEQYF. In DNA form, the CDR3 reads TGTGCTAGTGGTTTGACTAGCGGGAGCGGCTACGAGCAGTACTTC.